One TCR beta chain is described in this entry. Trimming cost V 7 bases and J 3 bases, with 22 bases left between them. CDR1 and CDR2 from the germline V gene are MDHEN and SYDVKM. The CDR3 sequence is 17 residues long. The entry originates in a study of blood T cell repertoires in COVID-19. Profiled with immunoSEQ multiplex PCR; TCRdb holds only in-frame clones, not every one. The table lists about 190,000 clones, around 78% of them singletons, with approximately 3% in the top ten. The chain employs TRBV28 and TRBJ1-5, with D perhaps matching TRBD1 (6 bases). This TCR was recovered from a woman older than 75 with active or convalescent COVID-19. What was sequenced was peripheral blood. CDR3 DNA: TGTGCCAGCACACCAGTGGGGGGGCAGGCGGCCAATCAGCCCCAGCATTTT. Its translation is CASTPVGGQAANQPQHF.